The 11 T cell receptor beta chains reported below all come from one sample, sequenced in a study of blood T cell repertoires in COVID-19. Clones were read by immunoSEQ multiplex PCR, and TCRdb kept only the in-frame ones, dropping some. The table has over 200,000 clones, roughly four fifths seen once; the top ten hold roughly 8%. Sequencing was carried out using peripheral blood. These TCRs come from a woman between 45 and 60 years old with active or convalescent COVID-19.

In its sample, this clone was seen once. The V and J genes are TRBV2 and TRBJ1-1; D perhaps matches TRBD1 (5 bases). In germline, CDR1 is SNHLY, CDR2 FYNNEI. Trimming took 7 bases from V and 2 from J, leaving 14 bases between them. The CDR3 covers 14 residues. The CDR3 sequence: CASKETAHNTEAFF. CDR3 nucleotides: TGTGCCAGCAAGGAGACAGCCCATAACACTGAAGCTTTCTTT.

This clone has a handful of counts. V is TRBV11-2 and J is TRBJ1-1, with D hard to call. CDR3 size: 16 residues. Per germline, CDR1 SGHAT and CDR2 FQNNGV. V was shortened by 2 bases and J by 1 base, with 14 bases between the two germline ends. CDR3 protein: CASSLISRVPNTEAFF. The CDR3 bases are TGTGCCAGCAGCTTAATCTCACGGGTCCCGAACACTGAAGCTTTCTTT.

The chain is built from TRBV3-1 (or the pseudogene TRBV3-2) and TRBJ2-5; unclear D gene. V lost 4 bases, J lost 5 bases, and 11 bases lay in between. Germline V gene data show CDR1 as LGHDT and CDR2 as YNNKEL (reference sequence). The CDR3 spans 13 residues. CDR3 in amino acids: CASSRLSGETQYF. The CDR3 nucleotides read TGTGCCAGCAGCCGACTCAGTGGCGAGACCCAGTACTTC.

The chain has TRBV29-1 and TRBJ1-4; D may be TRBD1 (5 bases). The V and J ends lost 6 bases and 8 bases respectively, with 13 bases between them. The CDR3 extends over 12 amino acids. The germline V gene encodes CDR1 SQVTM and CDR2 ANQGSEA. In nucleotides, the CDR3 is TGCAGCGTGGGGGGTCATAAGGAAAAACTGTTTTTT. It codes for CSVGGHKEKLFF. Using reference TRBV29-1 and TRBJ1-4 for the parts outside the CDR3, the full variable domain is SAVISQKPSRDICQRGTSLTIQCQVDSQVTMMFWYRQQPGQSLTLIATANQGSEATYESGFVIDKFPISRPNLTFSTLTVSNMSPEDSSIYLCSVGGHKEKLFFGSGTQLSVL.

The chain uses TRBV2 and TRBJ2-1; D is perhaps TRBD2 (6 bases). There are 15 residues in the CDR3. V lost 5 bases to trimming and J lost 8 bases, with 19 bases between them. Germline CDR1 reads SNHLY; CDR2 reads FYNNEI. This chain's CDR3 is CASSITGTLGHEQFF. For the CDR3, the DNA is TGTGCCAGCAGTATCACCGGGACTTTGGGACATGAGCAGTTCTTC.

This clone was counted a few times. The chain carries TRBV4-1 and TRBJ2-5; D might be TRBD1 (6 bases). The V end was cut by 0 bases, the J end by 7 bases, with 21 bases between. The CDR3 consists of 17 residues. CDR1 is MGHRA, CDR2 YSYEKL, per germline. As DNA, the CDR3 is TGCGCCAGCAGCCAAGAAGCCCCGCCAGGGGTCCCCGTGACCCAGTACTTC. This translates into CASSQEAPPGVPVTQYF.

CDR3 residues: CASKGTPGFEKLFF. The CDR3 DNA is TGTGCCAGCAAAGGTACCCCCGGGTTTGAAAAACTGTTTTTT. The V call is TRBV6-5, the J call TRBJ1-4; unclear D gene. Trimming shortened V by 7 bases and J by 7 bases, and 16 bases separated the two germline ends. Germline CDR1 reads MNHEY; CDR2 reads SVGAGI. This CDR3 is 14 amino acids long.

The rearrangement uses TRBV11-3 and TRBJ2-2; TRBD1 might be the D (5 bases). Germline V gene lookup returns CDR1 SGHNT and CDR2 YENEEA. Trimming took off 6 bases at V and 5 bases at J, with 10 bases between the two ends. This CDR3 is built from 13 residues. The CDR3: CASSGRVTGELFF. The CDR3 nucleotides are TGTGCCAGCAGTGGCAGGGTTACCGGGGAGCTGTTTTTT.

The J gene is TRBJ2-1, the V gene TRBV13, with D perhaps TRBD1 (6 bases). The CDR3 has 15 residues. V gave up 1 base and J gave up 2 bases, with 9 bases separating them. CDR1 PRHDT and CDR2 FYEKMQ come from the germline V gene (reference sequence). The CDR3 DNA is TGTGCCAGCAGCTTAGAACGGACAGCCTACAATGAGCAGTTCTTC. This sequence encodes CASSLERTAYNEQFF.

A single count supports this clone. V gene TRBV28 combines with J gene TRBJ1-5; no clear D. CDR3 length equals 13 residues. The V gene's germline CDR1 is MDHEN and CDR2 SYDVKM. V lost 9 bases to trimming and J lost 1 base, with 10 bases between them. The CDR3 here is CASLAPSNQPQHF. The DNA of the CDR3 is TGTGCCAGTCTAGCCCCGAGCAATCAGCCCCAGCATTTT. Drawing the rest from reference TRBV28 and TRBJ1-5, the complete variable domain is DVKVTQSSRYLVKRTGEKVFLECVQDMDHENMFWYRQDPGLGLRLIYFSYDVKMKEKGDIPEGYSVSREKKERFSLILESASTNQTSMYLCASLAPSNQPQHFGDGTRLSIL.

This clone is a singleton in its sample. The chain couples TRBV21-1 to TRBJ2-6; TRBD2, the table's D call, was not compared with the DNA. TRBV21-1 is a documented pseudogene. The CDR3 spans 16 residues. The CDR3 loop is CASSKCPQREANVLTF. Here the CDR3 DNA reads TGTGCCAGCAGCAAATGCCCCCAACGGGAGGCCAACGTCCTGACTTTC.